The sequence of this T cell receptor beta chain was determined in a study of metastatic and nonmetastatic thyroid tumors. General study findings and limits: As reported, TCR beta diversity in blood and tumor was significantly higher in malignant thyroid tumors than in benign nodules.

As processed by the authors: To classify distant metastasis in papillary thyroid cancer, a model was built from CDR3 differences across clinicopathological groups. TCRdb re-called the PCR reads with MiXCR. The V and J calls were determined by TCRdb, not by the authors. The profile shows over 20,000 clones, around a sixth of them singletons. The germline V gene encodes CDR1 DFQATT and CDR2 SNEGSKA (reference sequence). The length of the CDR3 is 18 residues. V lost 0 bases to trimming and J lost 5 bases; unmatched junction nucleotides: 13. Treatment of any kind had been given to no patient before thyroid surgery. This clone showed up just a few times. As yet, its antigen is unknown.

The rearrangement joins TRBV20-1 to TRBJ2-7, with 13 bases matching TRBD2. The sequence came from a female donor with papillary thyroid cancer or a benign thyroid nodule (not recorded which). Some clones in this sample may be carry-over from other donors' samples. The sequencing sample was made of blood. CDR3 in DNA: TGCAGTGCTAGAGATCCCTGGACTAGCGGGAGTACTGGTGACGAGCAGTACTTC. It encodes CSARDPWTSGSTGDEQYF.